These 26 T cell receptor beta chains were all obtained from the same sample, sequenced in a study of beta chain features in type 1 diabetes. The authors reverse transcribed all of the isolated RNA, so sequencing captured expressed TCRB transcripts. Sequencing used immunoSEQ multiplex PCR; TCRdb keeps in-frame clones, though not all of them. The data contain around 300,000 clones, approximately 16% of them singletons. Findings and caveats of the study: There was a moderate but significant shortening of TCRB CDR3s in all four CD4+ subsets of Type 1 diabetes patients.

Their target antigens are unknown. The sample consisted of naive CD4+ T cells from blood. These receptors originate from a man younger than 35 with type 1 diabetes.

This clone turned up a few times. The V gene is TRBV6-5, the J gene TRBJ1-2, with 8 bases identical to TRBD1. From germline, CDR1 is MNHEY and CDR2 SVGAGI. Germline trimming cut 4 bases from V and 6 bases from J; bases unmatched to any gene: 10. The length of the CDR3 is 15 residues. CDR3 bases: TGTGCCAGCAGTTCCGCATACACAGGGGGAAATGGCTACACCTTC. This translates into CASSSAYTGGNGYTF.

This clone was counted a few times. The chain employs TRBV5-1 and TRBJ2-1, with 11 positions matching TRBD2. The CDR3 has 17 residues. With V trimmed by 0 bases and J by 7 bases, 9 bases remained unmatched. Germline V gene sequence: CDR1 SGHRS, CDR2 YFSETQ. The DNA for the CDR3 is TGCGCCAGCAGCTTGGCCCTAGCGGGGGGAATTAGGAATGAGCAGTTCTTC. Translated, it gives CASSLALAGGIRNEQFF.

This clone has only a few counts. The chain is built from TRBV28 and TRBJ1-1; D not resolved. CDR3 length: 11 residues. Germline CDR1 MDHEN, CDR2 SYDVKM. Trimming took off 2 bases at V and 11 bases at J, with 9 bases between the two ends. CDR3 DNA sequence: TGTGCCAGCAGTTTAAGGGCGGGGGCTTTCTTT. The encoded protein is CASSLRAGAFF.

In its sample, this clone was seen a few times. The junction does not match germline at one end; this may be a read error. The V and J genes are TRBV9 and TRBJ2-1; 11 nucleotides agree with TRBD2. The CDR3 has 14 residues. The V gene's germline CDR1 is SGDLS and CDR2 YYNGEE. The DNA for the CDR3 is TGTGCCAGCAGCTTACCGGGACTAGCGGAGCTGCAGGTCTTC. It codes for CASSLPGLAELQVF.

CDR3 DNA: TGTGCCAGCAGACGAAATCCGGGACAGGAACCTGAAGCTTTCTTT. Amino acids: CASRRNPGQEPEAFF. The chain uses TRBV6-1 and TRBJ1-1; TRBD1 matches at 8 bases. Germline CDR1 is MNHNS and CDR2 is SASEGT. There are 15 residues in the CDR3. Unmatched junction bases numbered 12, after V lost 6 bases and J lost 6 bases.

V gene TRBV28 combines with J gene TRBJ2-2; D unresolved. Trimming pared 6 bases from V and 0 bases from J, leaving 11 bases between. The CDR3 contains 15 residues. Looked up from germline, CDR1 is MDHEN and CDR2 is SYDVKM. This chain's CDR3 is CASRGGPSNTGELFF. The CDR3 DNA is TGTGCCAGCAGGGGTGGGCCATCGAACACCGGGGAGCTGTTTTTT.

On this clone itself: An end of the junction differs from the germline gene, which may be a read error. V gene TRBV30 combines with J gene TRBJ1-1; tentative D call: TRBD1 (6 bases). CDR1 GTSNPN and CDR2 SVGIG come from the germline V gene (reference sequence). The CDR3 is made up of 11 amino acids. CDR3 in DNA: TGTGCCTGGAGTAACAGGGCTGACGCTTTCTTT. Amino acid sequence: CAWSNRADAFF. Based on the CDR3 plus reference TRBV30 and TRBJ1-1, the full variable domain is SQTIHQWPATLVQPVGSPLSLECTVEGTSNPNLYWYRQAAGRGLQLLFYSVGIGQISSEVPQNLSASRPQDRQFILSSKKLLLSDSGFYLCAWSNRADAFFGQGTRLTVV.

The V call is TRBV28, the J call TRBJ2-7; maybe TRBD1 (6 bases). CDR3 length: 15 residues. With 7 bases removed from V and 0 bases from J, the gap between germline ends came to 16 bases. Germline lookup yields CDR1 MDHEN and CDR2 SYDVKM. CDR3 residues: CASISGQRSSYEQYF. CDR3 nucleotides: TGTGCCAGCATCTCAGGACAGCGGAGCTCCTACGAGCAGTACTTC.

The rearrangement joins TRBV4-1 to TRBJ1-4; maybe TRBD1 (6 bases). The CDR3 loop spans 15 amino acids. Germline loops: CDR1 MGHRA, CDR2 YSYEKL. Deletions cut 2 bases from V and 7 bases from J, with 14 bases between. The CDR3 nucleotides read TGCGCCAGCAGCCAAACAATCAGGGGTTCTGAAAAACTGTTTTTT. Residues: CASSQTIRGSEKLFF.

This clone was observed a handful of times. The chain combines TRBV10-3 with TRBJ1-5; D possibly corresponds to TRBD1 (6 bases). The CDR3 extends over 13 amino acids. Trimming removed 6 bases from V and 6 bases from J, with 12 bases in between. CDR1 is ENHRY, CDR2 SYGVKD, per germline. In DNA, the CDR3 is TGTGCCATCAGACAGGGAGTAGGTCAGCCCCAGCATTTT. As protein: CAIRQGVGQPQHF.

The chain links TRBV13 to TRBJ2-5; a weak D match, TRBD2 (5 bases). The V end lost 5 bases, the J end lost 9 bases, and 19 bases lay between the germline ends. The length of the CDR3 is 14 residues. Germline lookup yields CDR1 PRHDT and CDR2 FYEKMQ (reference sequence). The CDR3 here is CASSLRQGRAAQYF. CDR3 DNA sequence: TGTGCCAGCAGCCTCCGACAAGGTCGAGCGGCCCAGTACTTC.

The chain links TRBV7-9 to TRBJ1-4, with 10 bases fitting TRBD1. This CDR3 has 17 amino acids. With V trimmed by 3 bases and J by 0 bases, 4 bases remained unmatched. The germline gives CDR1 SEHNR, CDR2 FQNEAQ (reference sequence). The CDR3 coding sequence is TGTGCCAGCAGCTTGACAGGGGGCCTTGCAACTAATGAAAAACTGTTTTTT. Its translation: CASSLTGGLATNEKLFF.

This clone came up a few times. The rearrangement joins TRBV2 to TRBJ1-2; TRBD1 aligns across 10 bases. V shed 5 bases and J 4 bases; nucleotides not matched to a gene: 7. Germline values: CDR1 SNHLY, CDR2 FYNNEI. CDR3 length: 15 amino acids. CDR3 bases: TGTGCCAGCAGTAGGACAGGGGGGACTTCCTATGGCTACACCTTC. Amino acid sequence: CASSRTGGTSYGYTF.

The chain has TRBV27 and TRBJ2-5, with D possibly being TRBD2 (6 bases). Per the germline V gene, CDR1 is MNHEY and CDR2 is SMNVEV (reference sequence). Trimming shortened V by 6 bases and J by 8 bases, and 16 bases separated the two germline ends. The CDR3 sequence is 13 residues long. The CDR3 is CASSPGGVGTQYF. CDR3 DNA: TGTGCCAGCAGCCCCGGAGGGGTGGGAACCCAGTACTTC.

The V call is TRBV28, the J call TRBJ1-1; no firm D call. Germline CDR1 and CDR2: MDHEN and SYDVKM. V lost 3 bases to trimming and J lost 1 base, with 3 bases between them. The CDR3 length is 12 residues. CDR3 amino acids: CASSFRNTEAFF. The CDR3 DNA reads as TGTGCCAGCAGTTTCCGGAACACTGAAGCTTTCTTT.

The CDR3 DNA reads TGTGCCAGCTCACCACTGGCTAGCGGGGATCTCTCCTACAATGAGCAGTTCTTC. Protein: CASSPLASGDLSYNEQFF. The chain links TRBV18 to TRBJ2-1; 9 nucleotides agree with TRBD2. Germline CDR1 and CDR2: KGHSH and LQKENI. With V trimmed by 1 base and J by 0 bases, 7 bases remained unmatched. The CDR3 covers 18 residues. Variable domain in full (rest from reference TRBV18 and TRBJ2-1): NAGVMQNPRHLVRRRGQEARLRCSPMKGHSHVYWYRQLPEEGLKFMVYLQKENIIDESGMPKERFSAEFPKEGPSILRIQQVVRGDSAAYFCASSPLASGDLSYNEQFFGPGTRLTVL.

The chain is built from TRBV30 and TRBJ1-3, with D possibly matching TRBD1 (6 bases). Germline loops: CDR1 GTSNPN, CDR2 SVGIG (reference sequence). The CDR3 contains 15 residues. V lost 5 bases, J lost 0 bases, and 14 bases lay in between. DNA for the CDR3: TGTGCCTGGGGAAGAACAGGGATCTCTGGAAACACCATATATTTT. Amino acids: CAWGRTGISGNTIYF.

The chain uses TRBV18 and TRBJ1-3; D unresolved. Trimming took off 4 bases at V and 0 bases at J, with 16 bases between the two ends. Germline V gene data show CDR1 as KGHSH and CDR2 as LQKENI. This CDR3 has 17 amino acids. The CDR3 is CASSLNLGGSSGNTIYF. The DNA for the CDR3 is TGTGCCAGCTCACTCAATTTGGGCGGGAGCTCTGGAAACACCATATATTTT.

This sequence joins TRBV6-5 and TRBJ2-2; maybe TRBD2 (6 bases). The germline CDR1 and CDR2 sequences are MNHEY and SVGAGI. V lost 7 bases to trimming and J lost 6 bases, with 9 bases between them. This CDR3 spans 12 amino acids. Written as DNA, the CDR3 is TGTGCCAGCAAGGAGCGGGCCGGGGAGCTGTTTTTT. Translating gives CASKERAGELFF.

The table lists this clone with a few counts. This chain joins TRBV5-4 and TRBJ2-7; TRBD1 is a possible D gene (6 bases). Germline values: CDR1 SGHNT, CDR2 YYREEE (reference sequence). V gave up 1 base and J gave up 7 bases, with 12 bases separating them. This CDR3 has 13 amino acids. The CDR3, as DNA: TGTGCCAGCAGCTTGACAGGGATGGGAGAGCAGTACTTC. As protein: CASSLTGMGEQYF.

The chain links TRBV18 to TRBJ1-2, with 7 bases lining up with TRBD1. V lost 5 bases to trimming and J lost 0 bases; unmatched junction nucleotides: 9. The CDR3 runs to 16 residues. Germline CDR1 reads KGHSH; CDR2 reads LQKENI. CDR3 nucleotides: TGTGCCAGCTCATTGGACAGGATCCGAGCTAACTATGGCTACACCTTC. Amino acid sequence: CASSLDRIRANYGYTF.

To note about this clone: Within the sample, other DNA sequences also encode this same CDR3. The rearrangement links TRBV20-1 to TRBJ2-5, with 7 positions matching TRBD2. Germline CDR1 is DFQATT and CDR2 is SNEGSKA (reference sequence). V shed 3 bases and J 5 bases; nucleotides not matched to a gene: 0. This CDR3 contains 11 residues. CDR3 sequence (DNA): TGCAGTGCTAGGGGGGGGGAGACCCAGTACTTC. Its protein product is CSARGGETQYF.

This clone was seen a few times. V gene TRBV2 combines with J gene TRBJ2-6; 7 bases are a match to TRBD1. The CDR3 is made up of 15 amino acids. The trim removed 4 bases at V and 1 base at J, leaving 1 base unmatched. CDR1 SNHLY and CDR2 FYNNEI come from the germline V gene. The CDR3 DNA follows: TGTGCCAGCAGTGCAGGGGGATCTGGGGCCAACGTCCTGACTTTC. Amino acid sequence: CASSAGGSGANVLTF.

The gene calls are TRBV29-1 and TRBJ1-1, with TRBD1 as a possible D gene (6 bases). Trimming took off 6 bases at V and 0 bases at J, with 11 bases between the two ends. CDR1 and CDR2 (germline): SQVTM, ANQGSEA. This CDR3 is 13 amino acids long. CDR3 nucleotides: TGCAGCGTGTGGGGGCCACTGAACACTGAAGCTTTCTTT. Translation: CSVWGPLNTEAFF.

The chain has TRBV15 and TRBJ2-3; D possibly corresponds to TRBD1 (6 bases). CDR3 length: 16 amino acids. Trimming left V 3 bases short and J 3 bases short, with 16 bases between. Germline values: CDR1 LNHNV, CDR2 YYDKDF (reference sequence). CDR3 coding DNA: TGTGCCACCAGCAGGTCCCACAGGGTCGAAACAGATACGCAGTATTTT. It encodes CATSRSHRVETDTQYF.

This clone has a handful of counts. The junction departs from germline at one end; a sequencing error may be responsible. V is TRBV9 and J is TRBJ2-7, with 7 bases lining up with TRBD1. The CDR3 has 14 amino acids. Germline assignment: CDR1 SGDLS and CDR2 YYNGEE. CDR3 coding DNA: TGTGCCAGCAGCCCGACAGGGCACTCCCACGAGCAGTACTTC. This sequence encodes CASSPTGHSHEQYF.